This T cell receptor beta chain was sequenced for a study of technical replicates of blood from several donors (dated by TCRdb to about 2017). The library was prepared using the immunoSEQ multiplex PCR assay. TCRdb provides this immuneACCESS table in a form limited to in-frame rearrangements. Some clones are lacking; in checked studies, under half of them reflect an unresolved V gene, and why the rest are absent is not known. The sample table lists under 45,000 clones, about 96% of them with a count of one. 0.37% of the sample lies in the top ten. The germline V gene yields SNHLY for CDR1 and FYNNEI for CDR2. The CDR3 goes from the cysteine to the phenylalanine over 15 residues. Of the read, only the CDR3 DNA is kept; its 45 bases are in frame from base 1. V is clipped by 6 bases and J by 3 bases, and the sequence between their germline boundaries is 18 bases long. As concerns this clone: There is no known antigen for this receptor. Nothing much larger sits one base from this clone, and base qualities are not available.

Recombination linked TRBV2 to TRBJ2-7; TRBD1 could be the D gene, as 5 bases match. The sequencing input was T cells isolated from PBMCs. This TCR was sampled from a human donor in good health. The nucleotide sequence is given as TGTGCCAGCAGCGGCGACCAACAGGCGGACTACGAGCAGTACTTC. This gives the protein CASSGDQQADYEQYF.